What follows are 26 T cell receptor beta chains derived from one specimen sequenced in a study of long-term antiretroviral therapy in people with HIV. The immunoSEQ assay was v3.0, run at survey level. TCRdb's table, derived via immunoSEQ multiplex PCR, lists solely in-frame clones and lacks some. Among 34,000 or so clones, around 80% were seen once, and the ten largest hold around 6.1%. The sequenced sample was unsorted PBMCs, obtained 0.6 years after starting antiretroviral therapy. The source is a young man with HIV.

The rearrangement links TRBV10-3 to TRBJ2-3; tentatively, D is TRBD2 (6 bases). This CDR3 comprises 15 residues. Deletions cut 6 bases from V and 0 bases from J, with 13 bases between. CDR1 and CDR2 (germline): ENHRY, SYGVKD. The CDR3 DNA sequence: TGTGCCATCAGCCTTAGCGGTTCAAGCACAGATACGCAGTATTTT. It encodes CAISLSGSSTDTQYF.

V and J are TRBV5-1 and TRBJ2-1; 8 bases line up with TRBD2. Germline V gives CDR1 SGHRS, CDR2 YFSETQ. V shed 0 bases, J shed 3 bases, and the junction held 8 bases outside the gene matches. The CDR3 extends over 17 amino acids. CDR3 coding DNA: TGCGCCAGCAGCTTGGCCTTGAGGACTAGCAACTACAATGAGCAGTTCTTC. Residues: CASSLALRTSNYNEQFF.

The rearrangement uses TRBV7-9 and TRBJ1-2, with D possibly TRBD1 on 5 matching bases. CDR3 length: 14 residues. The ends were cut back, 5 bases at V and 8 bases at J, with 18 bases in the middle. Germline CDR1 and CDR2: SEHNR and FQNEAQ (reference sequence). Here the CDR3 reads CASSLKDRERGYTF. CDR3 coding DNA: TGTGCCAGCAGCCTAAAAGACAGAGAAAGGGGCTACACCTTC.

V and J are TRBV7-2 and TRBJ1-1; 7 nucleotides align to TRBD1. Per the germline V gene, CDR1 is SGHTA and CDR2 is FQGNSA. Trimming cost V 4 bases and J 9 bases; bases outside gene matches: 5. The CDR3 spans 12 residues. The DNA of the CDR3 is TGTGCCAGCAGCTCGCGACAGGGTAAAGCTTTCTTT. It is translated as CASSSRQGKAFF.

The CDR3 here is CASKRGAVTGELFF. In DNA, the CDR3 is TGTGCCAGCAAGCGGGGGGCGGTCACCGGGGAGCTGTTTTTT. The genes are TRBV6-1 and TRBJ2-2, with 9 bases that match TRBD2. Trimming at V came to 7 bases and at J to 4 bases, leaving 4 bases not matched to a gene. Per germline, CDR1 MNHNS and CDR2 SASEGT. The CDR3 has 14 residues.

The V call is TRBV7-2, the J call TRBJ2-2; D gene ambiguous. Deletions cut 1 base from V and 0 bases from J, with 6 bases between. This CDR3 is built from 15 residues. The germline V gene has CDR1 SGHTA and CDR2 FQGNSA. The CDR3 DNA sequence: TGTGCCAGCAGCTTAGGAAGCACGAACACCGGGGAGCTGTTTTTT. It codes for CASSLGSTNTGELFF.

This chain connects TRBV6-1 to TRBJ2-1; TRBD2 might be the D (5 bases). Between the trimmed V and J ends, which lost 5 bases and 4 bases, there was a span of 12 bases. CDR3 length: 14 amino acids. Per the germline V gene, CDR1 is MNHNS and CDR2 is SASEGT. The DNA for the CDR3 is TGTGCCAGCAGTCTAGCCCACCCATACAATGAGCAGTTCTTC. Its translation: CASSLAHPYNEQFF.

Only a few counts were recorded for this clone. Other DNA sequences of this sample code for an identical CDR3. CDR3 loop: CASSLSNTGELFF. The CDR3 bases are TGTGCCAGCAGTTTAAGTAACACCGGGGAGCTGTTTTTT. This chain links TRBV27 with TRBJ2-2, with D unclear. The germline CDR1 and CDR2 sequences are MNHEY and SMNVEV (reference sequence). This CDR3 spans 13 amino acids. V was clipped by 2 bases and J by 2 bases, with 3 bases between them.

The chain links TRBV4-3 to TRBJ2-3, with 7 positions matching TRBD2. The CDR3 sequence is 18 residues long. Germline assignment: CDR1 LGHNA and CDR2 YSLEER. V was pared by 3 bases and J by 1 base, with 13 bases of the junction left unmatched. The CDR3 region is CASSQSATSARRTDTQYF. The CDR3 DNA reads as TGCGCCAGCAGCCAGTCTGCCACTAGCGCGAGACGCACAGATACGCAGTATTTT.

This clone was counted only a few times. The chain uses TRBV5-5 and TRBJ1-2, with a possible D match to TRBD1 (5 bases). Deletions cut 0 bases from V and 4 bases from J, with 16 bases between. CDR3 length equals 16 residues. Germline V gene data show CDR1 as SGHKS and CDR2 as YYEKEE (reference sequence). CDR3 protein: CASSLDRRGPPYGYTF. CDR3 bases: TGTGCCAGCAGCTTGGACCGGAGGGGCCCACCCTATGGCTACACCTTC.

The DNA for the CDR3 is TGCGCCAGCAGCCAAGATGTAACGAGACTAGCGGCCAATGAGCAGTTCTTC. It yields the protein CASSQDVTRLAANEQFF. This chain uses TRBV4-3 with TRBJ2-1; 9 bases agree with TRBD2. V gave up 0 bases and J gave up 6 bases; unmatched junction bases: 9. Germline V gene sequence: CDR1 LGHNA, CDR2 YSLEER. This CDR3 is 17 amino acids long.

The genes are TRBV5-1 and TRBJ2-1; D gene uncertain. V was shortened by 0 bases and J by 2 bases, with 9 bases between the two germline ends. The germline gives CDR1 SGHRS, CDR2 YFSETQ. This CDR3 region has 15 residues. The CDR3 DNA sequence: TGCGCCAGCAGCTTGGTGGCGGACGCCTACAATGAGCAGTTCTTC. Protein product: CASSLVADAYNEQFF.

In this sample, this clone turned up once. The chain joins TRBV1 to TRBJ2-5; the DNA was not compared with TRBD1, the D call given in the table. TRBV1 is termed a pseudogene. This CDR3 comprises 14 residues. The CDR3 nucleotides are TGCACCAGCAGCCACCGGACAGGGGAGGAGACCCAGTACTTC. Translation: CTSSHRTGEETQYF.

This clone turned up a few times. This chain connects TRBV6-5 to TRBJ1-5, with D possibly being TRBD1 (5 bases). The CDR3 loop spans 13 amino acids. V shed 6 bases and J shed 4 bases, with 10 bases lying between them. Looked up from germline, CDR1 is MNHEY and CDR2 is SVGAGI. CDR3 sequence reads: CASSRAGNQPQHF. In DNA form, the CDR3 reads TGTGCCAGCAGCCGAGCAGGGAATCAGCCCCAGCATTTT.

Here the CDR3 DNA reads TGTGCCAGCCTCGCCGCGGGACTAGCGGTTACCTACGAGCAGTACTTC. It specifies CASLAAGLAVTYEQYF. The rearrangement uses TRBV9 and TRBJ2-7; 11 nucleotides line up with TRBD2. Unmatched junction bases numbered 11, after V lost 7 bases and J lost 2 bases. This CDR3 region has 16 residues. CDR1 and CDR2 (germline): SGDLS, YYNGEE. Looking up the rest from reference TRBV9 and TRBJ2-7 gives the full variable domain: DSGVTQTPKHLITATGQRVTLRCSPRSGDLSVYWYQQSLDQGLQFLIQYYNGEERAKGNILERFSAQQFPDLHSELNLSSLELGDSALYFCASLAAGLAVTYEQYFGPGTRLTVT.

The gene calls are TRBV29-1 and TRBJ2-1; the match to TRBD2 covers 7 bases. CDR3 length: 14 residues. From germline, CDR1 is SQVTM and CDR2 ANQGSEA. The V segment lost 4 bases and the J segment 1 base; nucleotides outside the gene matches: 4. The CDR3 spells CSVVSGWSYNEQFF. CDR3 in DNA: TGCAGCGTTGTTAGCGGGTGGTCCTACAATGAGCAGTTCTTC.

This clone was seen only once. The gene calls are TRBV11-3 and TRBJ2-1; D unresolved. With 1 base removed from V and 8 bases from J, the gap between germline ends came to 6 bases. The CDR3 sequence is 12 residues long. Looked up from germline, CDR1 is SGHNT and CDR2 is YENEEA. The CDR3 DNA reads TGTGCCAGCAGCTTAGTAGCCGATGAGCAGTTCTTC. This sequence encodes CASSLVADEQFF.

This rearrangement joins TRBV27 to TRBJ2-2; the match to TRBD2 covers 15 bases. The J segment lost 4 bases and the V segment lost 10 bases, leaving 7 bases of the junction unmatched. The CDR3 has 16 residues. CDR1 and CDR2 (germline): MNHEY, SMNVEV (reference sequence). The CDR3 is CATGLAGGPGTGELFF. In nucleotides, the CDR3 is TGTGCCACCGGACTAGCGGGAGGGCCGGGCACCGGGGAGCTGTTTTTT.

The sample holds a few counts of this clone. V and J are TRBV28 and TRBJ2-2; no firm D call. This CDR3 comprises 13 residues. The germline V gene has CDR1 MDHEN and CDR2 SYDVKM. The V end lost 7 bases, the J end lost 6 bases, and 12 bases lay between the germline ends. In DNA form, the CDR3 reads TGTGCCAGCAATTGGGTCCTTTCCGGGGAGCTGTTTTTT. Translated: CASNWVLSGELFF.

This clone was seen once. The chain recombines TRBV9 with TRBJ1-4; 8 bases match TRBD1. After removal of 4 bases from V and 5 bases from J, the junction contained 7 bases not matched to a gene. CDR3 length equals 15 residues. CDR1 SGDLS and CDR2 YYNGEE come from the germline V gene. CDR3 coding DNA: TGTGCCAGCAGCCTACGTGGGACAGGCAATGAAAAACTGTTTTTT. Translating it yields CASSLRGTGNEKLFF.

The chain couples TRBV19 to TRBJ2-2; D may match TRBD1 or TRBD2 (5 bases each). V gave up 6 bases and J gave up 6 bases, with 20 bases separating them. Germline loops: CDR1 LNHDA, CDR2 SQIVND (reference sequence). The CDR3 runs to 16 residues. The CDR3 loop reads CASSRNTGTWAGELFF. The CDR3 DNA reads as TGTGCCAGTAGCCGCAATACCGGGACGTGGGCCGGGGAGCTGTTTTTT.

This chain joins TRBV19 and TRBJ2-1; the D is unclear. The V gene's germline CDR1 is LNHDA and CDR2 SQIVND (reference sequence). Trimming took 3 bases from V and 0 from J, leaving 9 bases between them. The CDR3 sequence is 15 residues long. CDR3 amino acids: CASSIRSSSYNEQFF. The CDR3 region has the DNA TGTGCCAGTAGTATCCGTTCAAGCTCCTACAATGAGCAGTTCTTC.

The rearrangement links TRBV9 to TRBJ2-7; 8 nucleotides match TRBD2. Germline CDR1 SGDLS, CDR2 YYNGEE. V lost 2 bases and J lost 3; bases outside the gene matches: 4. The CDR3 spans 14 residues. In nucleotides, the CDR3 is TGTGCCAGCAGCGTCGGACTAGCCCGCTACGAGCAGTACTTC. It yields the protein CASSVGLARYEQYF.

The chain is built from TRBV28 and TRBJ2-7; D is unresolved. This CDR3 comprises 12 residues. V was trimmed by 6 bases and J by 7 bases, leaving 13 bases between them. The germline gives CDR1 MDHEN, CDR2 SYDVKM. CDR3 nucleotides: TGTGCCAGCAGCCTTCTCGTCGGTGAGCAGTACTTC. Protein: CASSLLVGEQYF. Based on the CDR3 plus reference TRBV28 and TRBJ2-7, the full variable domain is DVKVTQSSRYLVKRTGEKVFLECVQDMDHENMFWYRQDPGLGLRLIYFSYDVKMKEKGDIPEGYSVSREKKERFSLILESASTNQTSMYLCASSLLVGEQYFGPGTRLTVT.

The genes are TRBV7-9 and TRBJ2-1; 7 positions agree with TRBD2. V shed 1 base, J shed 6 bases, and the junction held 6 bases outside the gene matches. Per the germline V gene, CDR1 is SEHNR and CDR2 is FQNEAQ (reference sequence). This CDR3 is built from 15 residues. CDR3 in amino acids: CASSLVGLSRNEQFF. The CDR3 DNA is TGTGCCAGCAGCTTAGTGGGACTAAGTCGCAATGAGCAGTTCTTC.

The chain links TRBV7-9 to TRBJ2-1; no reliable D call. Germline V gene sequence: CDR1 SEHNR, CDR2 FQNEAQ (reference sequence). With 5 bases removed from V and 6 bases from J, the gap between germline ends came to 8 bases. CDR3 size: 12 residues. CDR3 nucleotide sequence: TGTGCCAGCAGCCAGCAGACCAATGAGCAGTTCTTC. Its translation: CASSQQTNEQFF.